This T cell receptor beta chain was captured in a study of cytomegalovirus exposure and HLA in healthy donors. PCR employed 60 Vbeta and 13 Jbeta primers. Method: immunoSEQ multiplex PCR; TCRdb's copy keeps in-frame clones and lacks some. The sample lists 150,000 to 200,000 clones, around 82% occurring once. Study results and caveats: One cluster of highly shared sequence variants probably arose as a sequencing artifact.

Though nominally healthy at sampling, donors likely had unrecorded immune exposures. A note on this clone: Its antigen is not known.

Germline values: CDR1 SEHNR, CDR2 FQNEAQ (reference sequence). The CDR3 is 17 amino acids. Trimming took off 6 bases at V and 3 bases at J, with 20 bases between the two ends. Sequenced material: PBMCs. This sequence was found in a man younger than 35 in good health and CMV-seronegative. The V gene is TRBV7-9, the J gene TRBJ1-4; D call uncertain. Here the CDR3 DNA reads TGTGCCAGCAGTCATTCGAGGGATGGAATCGCTAATGAAAAACTGTTTTTT. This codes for CASSHSRDGIANEKLFF.